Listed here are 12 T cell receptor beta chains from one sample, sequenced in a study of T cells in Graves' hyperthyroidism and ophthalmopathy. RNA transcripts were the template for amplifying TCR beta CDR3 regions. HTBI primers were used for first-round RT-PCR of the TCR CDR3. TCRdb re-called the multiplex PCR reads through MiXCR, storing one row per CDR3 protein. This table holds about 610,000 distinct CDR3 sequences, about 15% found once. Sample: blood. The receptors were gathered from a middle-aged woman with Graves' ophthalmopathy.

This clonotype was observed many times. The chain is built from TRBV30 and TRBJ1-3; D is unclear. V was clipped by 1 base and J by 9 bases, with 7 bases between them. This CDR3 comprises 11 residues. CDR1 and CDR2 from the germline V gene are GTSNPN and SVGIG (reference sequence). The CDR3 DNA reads TGTGCCTGGAGTGCCCAGGTCACCATATATTTT. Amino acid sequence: CAWSAQVTIYF.

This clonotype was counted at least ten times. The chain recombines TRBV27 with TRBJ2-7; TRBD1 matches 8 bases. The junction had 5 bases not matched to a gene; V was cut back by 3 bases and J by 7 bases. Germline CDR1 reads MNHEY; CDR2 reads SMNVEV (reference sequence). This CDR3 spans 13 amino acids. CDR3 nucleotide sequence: TGTGCCAGCAGTTTCCAGGGGGCTCGGGAGCAGTACTTC. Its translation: CASSFQGAREQYF.

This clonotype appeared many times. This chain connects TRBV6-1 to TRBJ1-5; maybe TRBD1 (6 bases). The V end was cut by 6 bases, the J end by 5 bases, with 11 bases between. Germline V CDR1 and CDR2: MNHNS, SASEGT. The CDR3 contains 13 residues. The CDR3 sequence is CASRRGPDQPQHF. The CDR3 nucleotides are TGTGCCAGCAGGCGGGGGCCCGATCAGCCCCAGCATTTT.

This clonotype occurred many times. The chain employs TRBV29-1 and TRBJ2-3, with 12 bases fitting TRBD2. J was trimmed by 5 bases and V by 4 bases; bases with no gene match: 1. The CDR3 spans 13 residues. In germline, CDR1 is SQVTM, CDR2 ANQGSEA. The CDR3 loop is CSVALAGGDTQYF. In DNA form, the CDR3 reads TGCAGCGTTGCACTAGCGGGAGGAGATACGCAGTATTTT.

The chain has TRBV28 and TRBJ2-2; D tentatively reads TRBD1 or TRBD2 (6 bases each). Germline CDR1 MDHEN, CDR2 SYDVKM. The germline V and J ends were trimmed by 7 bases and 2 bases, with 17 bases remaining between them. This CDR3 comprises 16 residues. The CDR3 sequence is CASTSFVGGNTGELFF. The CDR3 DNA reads TGTGCCAGCACCTCCTTCGTGGGGGGCAACACCGGGGAGCTGTTTTTT.

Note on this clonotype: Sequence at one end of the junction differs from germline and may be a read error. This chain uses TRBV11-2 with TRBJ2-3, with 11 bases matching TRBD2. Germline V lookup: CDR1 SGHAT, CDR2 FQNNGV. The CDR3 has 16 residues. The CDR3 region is CASSLDRGGLAVTQYF. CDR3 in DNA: TGTGCCAGCAGCCTAGACCGGGGGGGACTAGCGGTTACGCAGTATTTT.

This CDR3 reads CAISESIQGARDTEAFF. CDR3 DNA sequence: TGTGCCATCAGTGAGTCAATCCAGGGGGCTAGGGACACTGAAGCTTTCTTT. The V gene is TRBV10-3, the J gene TRBJ1-1; 8 bases align to TRBD1. The CDR3 is 17 amino acids. V lost 0 bases to trimming and J lost 3 bases; unmatched junction nucleotides: 9. The germline V gene encodes CDR1 ENHRY and CDR2 SYGVKD.

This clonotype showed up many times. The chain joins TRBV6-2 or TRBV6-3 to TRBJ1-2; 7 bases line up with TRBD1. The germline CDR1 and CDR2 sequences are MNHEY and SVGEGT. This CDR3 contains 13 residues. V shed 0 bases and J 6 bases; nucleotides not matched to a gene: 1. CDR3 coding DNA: TGTGCCAGCAGTTACTCGGGACAGAATGGCTACACCTTC. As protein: CASSYSGQNGYTF.

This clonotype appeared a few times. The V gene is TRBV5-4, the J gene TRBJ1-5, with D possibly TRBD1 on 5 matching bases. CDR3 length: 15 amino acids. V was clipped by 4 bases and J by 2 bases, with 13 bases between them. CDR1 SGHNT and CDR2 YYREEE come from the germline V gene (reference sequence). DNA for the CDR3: TGTGCCAGCAGCCACTGGGACCGCCGCAATCAGCCCCAGCATTTT. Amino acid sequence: CASSHWDRRNQPQHF.

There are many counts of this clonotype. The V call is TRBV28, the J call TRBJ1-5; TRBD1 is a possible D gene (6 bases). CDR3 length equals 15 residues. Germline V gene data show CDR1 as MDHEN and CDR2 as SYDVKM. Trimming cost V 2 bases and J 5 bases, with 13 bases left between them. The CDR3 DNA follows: TGTGCCAGCAGTTTAAAACCAGCAGGGGATCAGCCCCAGCATTTT. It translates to CASSLKPAGDQPQHF.

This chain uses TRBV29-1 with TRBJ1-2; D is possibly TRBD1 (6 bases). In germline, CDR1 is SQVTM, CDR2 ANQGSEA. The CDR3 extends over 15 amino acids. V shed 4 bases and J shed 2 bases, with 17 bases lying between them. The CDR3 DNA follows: TGCAGCGTTGGAAAGGAACAGGGAATAAACTATGGCTACACCTTC. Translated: CSVGKEQGINYGYTF. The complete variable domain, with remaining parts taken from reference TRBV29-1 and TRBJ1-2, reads SAVISQKPSRDICQRGTSLTIQCQVDSQVTMMFWYRQQPGQSLTLIATANQGSEATYESGFVIDKFPISRPNLTFSTLTVSNMSPEDSSIYLCSVGKEQGINYGYTFGSGTRLTVV.

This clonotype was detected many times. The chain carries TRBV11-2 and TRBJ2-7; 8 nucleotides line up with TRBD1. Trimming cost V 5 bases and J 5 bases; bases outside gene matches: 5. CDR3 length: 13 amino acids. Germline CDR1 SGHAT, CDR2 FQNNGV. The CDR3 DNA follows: TGTGCCAGCAGCCCCCGGACAGGGAACGAGCAGTACTTC. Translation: CASSPRTGNEQYF.